These T cell receptor beta chains were read from a single sample in a study of a mutant IDH1 vaccine in newly diagnosed glioma. Sequencing was performed with immunoSEQ multiplex PCR; in TCRdb, only in-frame clones are kept and a portion is missing. The repertoire holds tens of thousands of clones, with just over 90% as singletons. This specimen was PBMCs, taken from a glioma patient treated with radiotherapy, temozolomide or both. The receptors were sampled from a man between 35 and 55 years old with glioma. CDR3s include the opening cysteine and the closing phenylalanine or tryptophan. The D gene is left open where the match is weak. Only some rows state a clone size, as once, few, many or a class for expanded clones.

d_call,j_call,v_call,clone_size,cdr3_aa,cdr3_nt
.,TRBJ2-2,TRBV11-3,.,CASSSPMAGLTGELFF,TGTGCCAGCAGCTCTCCTATGGCCGGGCTCACCGGGGAGCTGTTTTTT
.,TRBJ1-6,TRBV30,.,CAWSVPGSSYNSPLHF,TGTGCCTGGAGTGTCCCGGGAAGCTCCTATAATTCACCCCTCCACTTT
.,TRBJ2-1,TRBV5-1,.,CASSAVKNSYNEQFF,TGCGCCAGCAGCGCGGTAAAGAATTCCTACAATGAGCAGTTCTTC
.,TRBJ1-6,TRBV5-4,.,CASSGDRSNSPLHF,TGTGCCAGCAGCGGCGACAGGAGCAATTCACCCCTCCACTTT
TRBD2,TRBJ2-7,TRBV14,.,CASSQVLAGAYEQYF,TGTGCCAGCAGCCAAGTTCTAGCGGGGGCCTACGAGCAGTACTTC
.,TRBJ2-1,TRBV7-2,.,CASSWSGTHNEQFF,TGTGCCAGCAGCTGGTCCGGGACTCACAATGAGCAGTTCTTC
.,TRBJ1-3,TRBV7-8,.,CASSTSGNTIYF,TGTGCCAGCAGCACGTCTGGAAACACCATATATTTT
.,TRBJ2-6,TRBV30,.,CAWSASGANVLTF,TGTGCCTGGAGTGCATCTGGGGCCAACGTCCTGACTTTC
.,TRBJ2-5,TRBV7-8,.,CASSLEGGETQYF,TGTGCCAGCAGCTTAGAGGGTGGAGAGACCCAGTACTTC
TRBD2,TRBJ2-1,TRBV6-5,once,CASSGTRDPAVLFF,TGTGCCAGCAGTGGGACTAGGGACCCCGCGGTCTTGTTCTTC
.,TRBJ1-5,TRBV19,.,CASSIEAPSNQPQHF,TGTGCCAGTAGTATCGAGGCCCCTAGCAATCAGCCCCAGCATTTT
.,TRBJ2-3,TRBV29-1,.,CSVEGGTDTQYF,TGCAGCGTTGAAGGAGGCACAGATACGCAGTATTTT
TRBD1,TRBJ1-3,TRBV30,.,CAWSPKQGSSDTIYF,TGTGCCTGGAGTCCTAAACAGGGGTCGAGTGACACCATATATTTT
.,TRBJ1-1,TRBV7-9,.,CASSRTGEAFF,TGTGCCAGCAGCCGGACCGGGGAAGCTTTCTTT
.,TRBJ2-7,TRBV15,few,CATSRDQEGANEQYF,TGTGCCACCAGCAGAGATCAGGAGGGGGCGAACGAGCAGTACTTC
.,TRBJ1-1,TRBV7-2,.,CASSLPGGTEAFF,TGTGCCAGCAGCTTGCCAGGCGGAACTGAAGCTTTCTTT
.,TRBJ1-1,TRBV1,.,CTSSLLGYNTEAFF,TGCACCAGCAGCCTGTTAGGGTATAACACTGAAGCTTTCTTT
.,TRBJ2-5,TRBV11-2,.,CASSLGTSVETQYF,TGTGCCAGCAGCTTAGGGACAAGCGTAGAGACCCAGTACTTC
TRBD2,TRBJ2-7,TRBV29-1,.,CSVARGREGEQYF,TGCAGCGTTGCCCGAGGGCGGGAGGGCGAGCAGTACTTC
.,TRBJ1-2,TRBV30,.,CAWRQGGYGYTF,TGTGCCTGGAGACAGGGTGGCTATGGCTACACCTTC
TRBD2,TRBJ2-7,TRBV7-9,.,CASSPGGSYEQYF,TGTGCCAGCAGCCCGGGCGGGAGCTACGAGCAGTACTTC
TRBD1,TRBJ2-2,TRBV25-1,.,CASSPPTGTGGSGELFF,TGTGCCAGCAGTCCGCCCACCGGGACAGGGGGCAGCGGGGAGCTGTTTTTT
.,TRBJ1-5,TRBV27,.,CASSWGEGNQPQHF,TGTGCCAGCAGTTGGGGGGAGGGCAATCAGCCCCAGCATTTT
.,TRBJ2-5,TRBV5-4,.,CASSFGQGGRETQYF,TGTGCCAGCAGCTTTGGGCAAGGGGGTCGAGAGACCCAGTACTTC
.,TRBJ2-7,TRBV10-3,.,CAISERGTLYEQYF,TGTGCCATCAGTGAAAGAGGGACGCTCTACGAGCAGTACTTC
TRBD2,TRBJ2-7,TRBV9,.,CASSVAGGPYEQYF,TGTGCCAGCAGCGTAGCGGGAGGCCCCTACGAGCAGTACTTC
.,TRBJ1-3,TRBV5-1,once,CASSAEGSGNTIYF,TGCGCCAGCAGCGCTGAGGGGTCTGGAAACACCATATATTTT
TRBD1,TRBJ1-5,TRBV18,.,CASSIDRVAPQHF,TGTGCCAGCTCTATCGACAGGGTTGCGCCCCAGCATTTT
.,TRBJ1-2,TRBV9,once,CASREIQGYGYTF,TGTGCCAGCAGGGAGATACAGGGATACGGCTACACCTTC
TRBD2,TRBJ2-1,TRBV4-3,.,CASSPGGGLKFF,TGCGCCAGCAGCCCCGGGGGGGGGCTCAAATTCTTC
.,TRBJ2-3,TRBV5-5,.,CASSLYTDTQYF,TGTGCCAGCAGCTTGTATACAGATACGCAGTATTTT
TRBD1,TRBJ1-2,TRBV19,.,CASSRQGTHYGYTF,TGTGCCAGTAGTCGACAGGGAACTCACTATGGCTACACCTTC
TRBD1,TRBJ2-1,TRBV7-9,.,CASSSQRDSNEQFF,TGTGCCAGCAGCTCCCAGAGGGACAGCAATGAGCAGTTCTTC
.,TRBJ2-7,TRBV9,.,CASSVGPIYEQYF,TGTGCCAGCAGCGTAGGGCCTATCTACGAGCAGTACTTC
.,TRBJ1-2,TRBV7-9,.,CASSLFQGEVTYGYTF,TGTGCCAGCAGCTTATTCCAAGGGGAAGTAACCTATGGCTACACCTTC
.,TRBJ2-7,TRBV27,.,CASSLGGYEQYF,TGTGCCAGCAGTTTAGGAGGGTACGAGCAGTACTTC
.,TRBJ2-3,TRBV11-3,.,CASSFGDGDTQYF,TGTGCCAGCAGCTTTGGGGACGGAGATACGCAGTATTTT
.,TRBJ1-2,TRBV4-1,.,CASSQSGQSINYGYTF,TGCGCCAGCAGCCAGTCTGGACAGTCGATTAACTATGGCTACACCTTC
.,TRBJ2-7,TRBV30,.,CAWSVRGRDYEQYF,TGTGCCTGGAGTGTACGGGGCAGGGATTACGAGCAGTACTTC
TRBD2,TRBJ2-5,TRBV7-2,.,CASSRLAGQETQYF,TGTGCCAGCAGCCGACTAGCGGGCCAAGAGACCCAGTACTTC
.,TRBJ2-7,TRBV6-1,once,CASSDGGFIYHEQYF,TGTGCCAGCAGTGACGGAGGGTTTATCTACCACGAGCAGTACTTC
.,TRBJ1-2,TRBV7-8,.,CASSYQGIGGYTF,TGTGCCAGCAGCTATCAGGGGATCGGTGGCTACACCTTC
.,TRBJ2-7,TRBV7-9,.,CASSLAWGDEQYF,TGTGCCAGCAGCTTAGCCTGGGGCGACGAGCAGTACTTC
TRBD2,TRBJ2-7,TRBV4-1,.,CASSHGLAGDYEQYF,TGCGCCAGCAGCCATGGACTAGCGGGGGACTACGAGCAGTACTTC
TRBD1,TRBJ2-5,TRBV10-3,.,CAISKGQGLETQYF,TGTGCCATCAGCAAGGGACAGGGGCTGGAGACCCAGTACTTC
.,TRBJ2-1,TRBV11-2,.,CASTWGSYNEQFF,TGTGCCAGCACCTGGGGGTCCTACAATGAGCAGTTCTTC
.,TRBJ2-2,TRBV27,.,CASSFGIGELFF,TGTGCCAGCAGTTTCGGGATTGGGGAGCTGTTTTTT
.,TRBJ2-7,TRBV11-3,.,CASSFGHSYEQYF,TGTGCCAGCAGCTTCGGACACTCCTACGAGCAGTACTTC
.,TRBJ2-2,TRBV19,.,CASRRTIHTGELFF,TGTGCCAGTAGAAGGACAATTCACACCGGGGAGCTGTTTTTT
.,TRBJ1-3,TRBV7-9,.,CASSFGVTGAGNTIYF,TGTGCCAGCAGCTTCGGTGTTACGGGTGCTGGAAACACCATATATTTT
TRBD1,TRBJ2-1,TRBV6-5,.,CASSRRGPNNEQFF,TGTGCCAGCAGTCGCAGGGGGCCCAACAATGAGCAGTTCTTC
.,TRBJ2-3,TRBV6-1,.,CASSETDPQYF,TGTGCCAGCAGTGAGACGGACCCGCAGTATTTT
.,TRBJ2-1,TRBV2,.,CASSEYTRGEQFF,TGTGCCAGCAGTGAATACACCCGGGGTGAGCAGTTCTTC